Below, one TCR beta chain is given with its context. No antigen is known for it. Base qualities are not at hand, and no much larger clone is one base apart. The library relied on the immunoSEQ multiplex PCR assay. The multiplex PCR relied on a mix of 60 forward primers for TCR Vbeta segments and 13 reverse primers for TCR Jbeta segments. The CDR3 region of rearranged TCR beta genes was amplified from genomic DNA by a multiplex PCR assay. The Illumina HiSeq System was used to sequence the amplified TCR beta libraries as 87-base-pair reads. As for the authors' bioinformatics: A later analysis tallied around 82 million unique TCR beta chains across the 666 repertoires, and around 9.9 million of those chains were shared by two or more donors. To remove PCR and sequencing errors, raw reads were error-corrected and collapsed into unique sequences using a nearest-neighbor algorithm that merged closely related sequences. V, D and J gene segments were assigned by aligning CDR3 sequences to IMGT reference sequences. For a sequence to be retained, a match of at least six nucleotides to both a V gene segment and a J gene segment was required. Rearrangements were called productive when the CDR3 lacked stop codons and stayed in frame with V and J; all others were non-productive. Following IMGT convention, CDR3 was defined as the stretch from the second conserved V-encoded cysteine up to the conserved J-encoded phenylalanine. The earlier analysis of approximately 590 of the donors excluded any sequence lacking an unambiguous match to a single V gene segment. In an earlier analysis of roughly 500 of the donors, V segments were called functional above 56.7% productive rearrangements and were called segregating when the between-donor standard deviation exceeded 5%. To diagnose cytomegalovirus status from the catalog of TCR beta chain sequences, a statistical classification framework was built. In a later analysis, TCR nucleotide sequences were compared against IMGT/GENE-DB human TR gene sequences so that V and J genes could be assigned. The TCRdist pipeline was used in a later analysis to assign CDR3 sequences and most-parsimonious VDJ recombination scenarios. In a later analysis, each TCR beta chain was defined by its CDR3 amino acid sequence together with its V-gene family, and reads lacking a unique V-gene family were excluded. To address suspected cross-contamination and a sequencing artifact, a later analysis removed under 600 highly shared, low-generation-probability nucleotide sequences. In a later analysis, a clonal expansion index was calculated for each public chain from normalized within-repertoire ranks of inferred template counts. A later analysis computed generation probabilities with a VDJ recombination model fitted to out-of-frame rearrangements, and checked the results against IGoR. Hypergeometric tests were used in a later analysis to score TCR-TCR, TCR-HLA and TCR-CMV co-occurrence, with a repertoire-size bias correction applied to the TCR pairs. False discovery rates were estimated in a later analysis by permuting HLA or CMV assignments 20 times. In a later analysis, co-occurring TCRs were grouped using DBSCAN, and TCRdist sequence similarity was added for clustering within HLA-allele-positive subsets. Repertoires with fewer than 30,000 or more than 120,000 public chains, plus five repertoires with anomalous nucleotide sharing, were excluded from co-occurrence clustering. The source is immuneACCESS, and TCRdb retained only in-frame sequences with V and J called. Part of the clones is not carried over; for the studies checked, unresolved V genes explain less than half of this, and the remainder is unexplained. Clone size and V and J calls were adopted from that table, with D and trimming inferred from the DNA. The sample table lists approximately 150,000 clones, 80% of them with a count of one. Of the sample, approximately 1.3% is held by the ten largest clones.

The CDR3 holds 16 amino acids from the cysteine to the phenylalanine. This entry keeps only the CDR3 DNA: 48 bases, framed from base 1. The sample comes from a study of cytomegalovirus exposure and HLA in healthy donors (dated by TCRdb to between 2016 and 2019). With respect to the entire study: An earlier analysis of some 600 of the donors reported roughly 300 Gb of sequence data and roughly 120 million unique TCR beta sequences obtained from about 179 million T cells. Approximately 310 gigabases of sequencing data and approximately 93 million unique TCR sequences were included in an early release covering about 700 HLA-typed donors. Of the 300 to 450 genotyped donors, less than 85% were placed in the genetic ancestry cluster associated with self-reported Caucasian donors. The aim of the study was to test whether cataloging public T cell receptors could identify signatures of past pathogen exposure. The study used immunosequencing to profile the T cell repertoires of 666 subjects and linked those repertoires to cytomegalovirus serostatus. A separate validation cohort of about 110 different subjects was used in addition to the roughly 700-subject first cohort. To predict cytomegalovirus infection status, the study brought together high-throughput TCR immunosequencing, statistical association of individual TCRs with disease status, and machine learning. In a later analysis, previously published TCR beta repertoires from about 670 donors were re-analyzed and high-resolution HLA genotyping was added so that TCR occurrence patterns could be studied. The later analysis used no new phenotypic data to find candidate immune exposures, relying instead on TCR beta sequences and their occurrence across donors. An earlier analysis of roughly 580 of the donors used high-throughput TCR beta sequencing to judge whether each TCR beta V gene segment behaved as functional or pseudogenic. Alongside the repertoire data, information on donor age, sex, ethnicity and CMV serostatus was compiled. A later genetic analysis took genome-wide SNP genotypes for about 60% of the roughly 670 donors and used that subset as a discovery cohort. All discovery cohort repertoires had been generated using a single sequencing platform. Both class I and class II loci were covered by HLA typing, at four-digit resolution. The number of donors typed differed by locus, with about 629-640 for A, B, C, DRB1 and DQB1, around 500 for DQA1, 606 for DPA1, and some 440 for DPB1. Roughly 5 DR-DQ haplotypes were handled as single units for association and clustering because linkage in the cohort was strong. Among roughly 400 genotyped donors of the cohort, an average of 235,054 unique TCR beta nucleotide sequences were sequenced per donor, roughly 20% of them non-productive.

The paper as a whole reports these results and caveats: Because HLA typing was unavailable for some donors at each locus, only the typed subset was used in association tests. A later analysis found that HLA-associated TCR beta chains were more clonally expanded and had lower generation probabilities than equally common non-associated chains. The study gave a list of 150 to 200 TCR beta chains associated with cytomegalovirus. Most TCR sequences were seen in very few donors, while some public TCRs were found in many individuals. A further reported finding was that TCR beta sequences accurately predicted the HLA-A and HLA-B alleles for most subjects in the first cohort. A cluster of highly shared sequence variants was judged likely to represent a technical artifact of the sequencing pipeline. It was suggested by the authors that the approach could potentially be generalized to other disease states and immunological phenotypes. Broadly in line with IMGT annotations, most TCR beta V segments showed up in productive rearrangements about 87% or about 30% of the time in an earlier analysis of under 700 of the donors. CMV serostatus was the only immune exposure information available for the cohort. In vitro tests confirmed that three of the cytomegalovirus-associated TCR beta chains recognize cytomegalovirus antigens. Linkage disequilibrium might explain the correlated functional status among segregating V segments, but an unknown experimental factor could not be excluded. The cohort was sequenced for TCR beta chains only, and without alpha or paired-chain data the features that could be detected were limited. According to a later analysis, most CMV-associated TCR beta chains appeared to be HLA-restricted, and the HLA associations seemed to be driven largely by CMV exposure. Several of the top co-occurrence clusters appeared to be linked to parvovirus B19, influenza, CMV and Epstein-Barr virus, according to a later analysis. In both the original and validation cohorts, the classifier was reported to diagnose cytomegalovirus status with high specificity and sensitivity. Presence/absence analyses assumed roughly uniform sequencing depth across donors, an assumption that may not hold. Assigning TCR associations to individual alleles was difficult when HLA alleles, especially DR and DQ, strongly co-occurred. According to a later analysis, TCR association rates differed among HLA loci, with DRB1 alleles showing the most associated TCRs and HLA-C alleles showing the fewest. In a later genetic analysis, fewer N-insertions in productive TCRs were reported among donors in an Asian-associated ancestry cluster than the approximately 670-donor mean. An association between a missense DCLRE1C variant and V-gene and J-gene trimming of TCR beta chains was found in a later genetic analysis and replicated in an independent cohort. Some IMGT-functional V segments, including TRBV6-2 and TRBV6-3, could not be distinguished by the 87-base-pair reads and were therefore excluded. Because counts were too low, under 20 rarely observed V segments, including chromosome 9 orphons, were left out of the earlier analysis of 587 of the donors. At a false discovery rate of 0.05, a later analysis linked fewer than 20,000 TCR beta sequences to specific HLA alleles.

The cohort consisted of hundreds of healthy bone marrow donors. All cohort members were sampled while nominally healthy, although unrecorded immune exposures were likely present. The donor tested CMV seronegative and was one of the 352 seronegative cohort members. A peripheral blood sample was collected from each donor, and TCR beta sequencing was performed on peripheral blood mononuclear cells. Genomic DNA was extracted from the blood cell samples with the Qiagen DNeasy Blood Extraction Kit. The chain employs TRBV21-1 and TRBJ2-7; TRBD2 is the table's D call, not checked against the DNA. TRBV21-1 is termed a pseudogene. The sequencing input was PBMCs. The receptor comes from a man aged 25-45 years in good health and CMV-seronegative. Here is the DNA: TGTGCCAGCAGCAAACCTCTGACTGCACCCTCCTACGAGCAGTACTTC. It encodes CASSKPLTAPSYEQYF.